This T cell receptor (beta chain) is from a study of OX40 agonist ivuxolimab in advanced cancers. This clone was picked up a small number of times. CDR3 length: 13 amino acids. The V gene lost 0 bases and the J gene lost 6 bases, with 8 bases spanning the gap. Looked up from germline, CDR1 is MNHNY and CDR2 is SVGAGI (reference sequence). Libraries were prepared by immunoSEQ multiplex PCR; TCRdb keeps only in-frame clonotypes and omits some of them. Of tens of thousands of clones listed, approximately 90% are singletons. This receptor was identified in an adult with an advanced solid tumor such as melanoma, head and neck, liver or kidney cancer. Source: CD4+ or CD8+ T cells sorted from blood, taken in a trial of the OX40 agonist ivuxolimab. The rearrangement uses TRBV6-6 and TRBJ1-2; a possible D gene is TRBD1 (5 bases). The CDR3 DNA reads as TGTGCCAGCAGTTACTCAGGAGGGGATGGCTACACCTTC. It yields the protein CASSYSGGDGYTF.